This T cell receptor (beta chain) originates from a study of regulatory T cells in long-lasting Graves disease. Whole-study results and caveats: Persistent cases favored TRBV28, TRBJ1-2 and TRBJ2-5.

As for time point: persistent/refractory GD, antithyroid drugs over 5 years with positive TRAb. RNA isolated from PBMCs was used to make the TCR library. Regarding this clonotype: Its specificity is unknown.

For TCR beta, libraries came from iRepertoire HTBI primers and Arm-PCR of CDR3 regions. Authors' processing steps: Among the samples, under 70 TRBV and 14 to 15 TRBJ segments were identified. TCRdb processed the multiplex PCR reads anew with MiXCR; each CDR3 protein has one entry. TCRdb's processing, not the authors' own work, is the source of the V and J calls. This sample has approximately 360,000 distinct CDR3 sequences, with approximately 23% found just once. The CDR3 sequence is 13 residues long. The V gene's germline CDR1 is MNHEY and CDR2 SMNVEV (reference sequence). V was pared by 3 bases and J by 8 bases, with 10 bases between.

This sequence originates from a woman aged 40 to 55 with Graves disease. The chain recombines TRBV27 with TRBJ1-4, with D uncertain. The sequencing here drew on peripheral blood mononuclear cells (PBMCs), taken when the disease was refractory, from a patient treated with antithyroid drugs. CDR3 DNA sequence: TGTGCCAGCAGTTTCGTTTACGACGAAAAACTGTTTTTT. Its translation is CASSFVYDEKLFF.